Listed here are 20 T cell receptor beta chains from one sample, sequenced in a study of neurological immune-mediated disorders. One entry per CDR3 protein results from TCRdb running MiXCR on the 5' RACE reads. Found here are around 50,000 distinct CDR3 sequences, around 4% of them singletons; the top ten hold 5.5% to 7.5%. The source material was PBMCs. Source of these receptors: a man in his 60s with multiple sclerosis.

This clonotype was found many times. The chain uses TRBV7-3 and TRBJ1-5; D is undetermined. V gave up 5 bases and J gave up 5 bases, with 10 bases separating them. CDR3 size: 13 residues. Looked up from germline, CDR1 is SGHTA and CDR2 is FQGTGA. The DNA for the CDR3 is TGTGCCAGCAGCCTGGAAAGGGATCAGCCCCAGCATTTT. Translation: CASSLERDQPQHF.

The sample holds many counts of this clonotype. V usage is TRBV5-1 and J usage is TRBJ2-7; 10 bases align to TRBD1. Germline V lookup: CDR1 SGHRS, CDR2 YFSETQ. The CDR3 totals 14 residues. Trimming cost V 6 bases and J 4 bases; bases outside gene matches: 7. As DNA, the CDR3 is TGCGCCAGCAAACCCGGGACAGGGGATTACGAGCAGTACTTC. Translating it yields CASKPGTGDYEQYF. Complete variable domain (other parts from reference TRBV5-1 and TRBJ2-7): KAGVTQTPRYLIKTRGQQVTLSCSPISGHRSVSWYQQTPGQGLQFLFEYFSETQRNKGNFPGRFSGRQFSNSRSEMNVSTLELGDSALYLCASKPGTGDYEQYFGPGTRLTVT.

This clonotype was picked up many times. The V call is TRBV20-1, the J call TRBJ2-1, with D perhaps matching TRBD1 (6 bases). The CDR3 sequence is 14 residues long. From germline, CDR1 is DFQATT and CDR2 SNEGSKA (reference sequence). V lost 3 bases and J 9 bases, leaving 18 bases between the germline ends. CDR3 nucleotide sequence: TGCAGTGCTAGTAAACAGGGTGGGTCAATTGAGCAGTTCTTC. Protein: CSASKQGGSIEQFF.

The table lists this clonotype with many counts. The rearrangement joins TRBV5-1 to TRBJ1-1, with 8 positions matching TRBD1. V dropped 4 bases and J dropped 1; count of bases not matched to a gene: 3. Germline-derived CDR1 and CDR2 are SGHRS and YFSETQ. The length of the CDR3 is 14 residues. DNA of the CDR3: TGCGCCAGCAGCCGGACAGGGTCGAACACTGAAGCTTTCTTT. It codes for CASSRTGSNTEAFF.

This clonotype was picked up many times. The chain is built from TRBV5-4 and TRBJ1-1; D is uncertain. Trimming took 10 bases from V and 0 from J, leaving 13 bases between them. The germline V gene encodes CDR1 SGHNT and CDR2 YYREEE (reference sequence). The CDR3 runs to 13 residues. The CDR3 sequence is CAVKGRLNTEAFF. The DNA of the CDR3 is TGTGCCGTCAAAGGCCGCCTGAACACTGAAGCTTTCTTT.

In its sample, this clonotype is medium-sized. CDR3 residues: CASRLANEQFF. In DNA, the CDR3 is TGTGCCAGCAGACTAGCGAATGAGCAGTTCTTC. The J gene is TRBJ2-1, the V gene TRBV7-2, with 7 bases matching TRBD2. Germline CDR1 reads SGHTA; CDR2 reads FQGNSA. The CDR3 runs to 11 residues. J was trimmed by 7 bases and V by 6 bases; bases with no gene match: 0.

This clonotype was detected a few times. A clone one base away is much larger, so this may be a read error. This rearrangement joins TRBV20-1 to TRBJ2-2, with D perhaps matching TRBD1 or TRBD2 (5 bases each). The CDR3 runs to 14 residues. CDR1 DFQATT and CDR2 SNEGSKA come from the germline V gene (reference sequence). The CDR3 sequence: CSARARTFTGEPFF. Written as DNA, the CDR3 is TGCAGTGCCAGGGCCCGAACGTTCACCGGGGAGCCGTTTTTT.

This clonotype was observed at least ten times. V usage is TRBV7-9 and J usage is TRBJ2-3; 13 positions match TRBD2. Germline CDR1 is SEHNR and CDR2 is FQNEAQ (reference sequence). J gave up 2 bases and V 5 bases, and 10 bases lay outside the gene matches. The length of the CDR3 is 18 residues. In nucleotides, the CDR3 is TGTGCCAGCAGCCTTGGACTAGCGGGGGCCCTGAACACAGATACGCAGTATTTT. Amino acid sequence: CASSLGLAGALNTDTQYF.

This clonotype appeared many times. V gene TRBV29-1 combines with J gene TRBJ2-7; 7 bases match TRBD1. Germline values: CDR1 SQVTM, CDR2 ANQGSEA. This CDR3 region has 12 residues. The V segment lost 6 bases and the J segment 6 bases; nucleotides outside the gene matches: 8. This CDR3 reads CSVTGNLGEQYF. CDR3 bases: TGCAGCGTGACAGGGAATCTGGGCGAGCAGTACTTC.

Ten or more counts support this clonotype. The chain has TRBV12-3 or TRBV12-4 and TRBJ1-1; D ambiguous. The V gene lost 1 base and the J gene lost 2 bases, with 5 bases spanning the gap. This CDR3 region has 13 residues. The chain's CDR3 is CASSLGTNTEAFF. CDR3 sequence (DNA): TGTGCCAGCAGTTTAGGCACAAACACTGAAGCTTTCTTT.

This clonotype has a count of ten or more. J is TRBJ2-3 and V is TRBV5-1, with D possibly matching TRBD1 (6 bases). V shed 3 bases and J shed 1 base, with 15 bases lying between them. The CDR3 loop spans 16 amino acids. Per germline, CDR1 SGHRS and CDR2 YFSETQ. The CDR3: CASSSIGGPGTDTQYF. DNA of the CDR3: TGCGCCAGCAGCTCTATTGGGGGCCCGGGCACAGATACGCAGTATTTT. Together with reference TRBV5-1 and TRBJ2-3, the CDR3 gives the full variable domain: KAGVTQTPRYLIKTRGQQVTLSCSPISGHRSVSWYQQTPGQGLQFLFEYFSETQRNKGNFPGRFSGRQFSNSRSEMNVSTLELGDSALYLCASSSIGGPGTDTQYFGPGTRLTVL.

This clonotype was recorded many times. The V and J genes are TRBV7-6 and TRBJ1-1; D is ambiguous. The germline CDR1 and CDR2 sequences are SGHVS and FNYEAQ. The V end lost 4 bases, the J end lost 1 base, and 10 bases lay between the germline ends. The CDR3 extends over 14 amino acids. CDR3: CASSSLGGNTEAFF. CDR3 nucleotide sequence: TGTGCCAGCAGCTCCTTGGGAGGGAACACTGAAGCTTTCTTT.

This clonotype was counted ten times or more. The chain uses TRBV5-1 and TRBJ1-3; D might be TRBD1 (5 bases). CDR3 length: 16 amino acids. Trimming removed 4 bases from V and 4 bases from J, with 18 bases in between. Per the germline V gene, CDR1 is SGHRS and CDR2 is YFSETQ. Written as DNA, the CDR3 is TGCGCCAGCAGCCCCAAGAGTGGGGGAAAAGGAAACACCATATATTTT. This codes for CASSPKSGGKGNTIYF.

This clonotype was recorded many times. V gene TRBV28 combines with J gene TRBJ2-1; tentatively, D is TRBD2 (6 bases). Per germline, CDR1 MDHEN and CDR2 SYDVKM. V shed 7 bases and J shed 9 bases, with 13 bases lying between them. The CDR3 length is 12 residues. The CDR3 coding sequence is TGTGCCAGCAAAGGGGAGGTACGTGAGCAGTTCTTC. Translating gives CASKGEVREQFF.

This clonotype has ten or more counts. The chain is built from TRBV27 and TRBJ2-1, with D tentatively TRBD2 (6 bases). Germline V CDR1 and CDR2: MNHEY, SMNVEV (reference sequence). V was cut by 5 bases and J by 4 bases, with 12 bases left in between. This CDR3 has 14 amino acids. CDR3 region: CASSQGAGYNEQFF. In nucleotides, the CDR3 is TGTGCCAGCAGTCAGGGCGCGGGGTACAATGAGCAGTTCTTC.

In this sample, this clonotype turned up many times. The chain employs TRBV2 and TRBJ2-4, with D perhaps being TRBD1 or TRBD2 (5 bases each). Germline assignment: CDR1 SNHLY and CDR2 FYNNEI. The CDR3 consists of 12 residues. V was clipped by 6 bases and J by 6 bases, with 9 bases between them. CDR3 bases: TGTGCCAGCAGCCCCGGGACAAACATTCAGTACTTC. Its translation is CASSPGTNIQYF.

This clonotype was seen many times. The J gene is TRBJ2-7, the V gene TRBV10-2; D may be TRBD2 (5 bases). V was trimmed by 8 bases and J by 5 bases, leaving 13 bases between them. Germline CDR1 WSHSY, CDR2 SAAADI. This CDR3 has 12 amino acids. The CDR3 is CASGSDTHEQYF. The CDR3 DNA follows: TGCGCCAGCGGGAGCGACACCCACGAGCAGTACTTC.

The sample holds many counts of this clonotype. The V gene is TRBV28, the J gene TRBJ2-4; D gene unclear. CDR3 length: 14 amino acids. The germline V and J ends were trimmed by 3 bases and 3 bases, with 9 bases remaining between them. Germline CDR1 is MDHEN and CDR2 is SYDVKM. The chain's CDR3 is CASSFAWGKNIQYF. The CDR3 DNA reads as TGTGCCAGCAGTTTTGCCTGGGGCAAAAACATTCAGTACTTC.

This clonotype appeared many times. CDR3 coding DNA: TGTGCCAGCAGTTTTTGGGCCTCTCCCAATGAGCAGTTCTTC. The encoded protein is CASSFWASPNEQFF. The chain carries TRBV27 and TRBJ2-1; the D is unclear. This CDR3 contains 14 residues. Germline V gene data show CDR1 as MNHEY and CDR2 as SMNVEV (reference sequence). With 3 bases removed from V and 6 bases from J, the gap between germline ends came to 12 bases.

This clonotype was seen many times. V and J are TRBV20-1 and TRBJ2-7; TRBD2 aligns across 8 bases. From germline, CDR1 is DFQATT and CDR2 SNEGSKA (reference sequence). The V gene end was trimmed by 3 bases and the J gene end by 2 bases; junction bases not matched to a gene: 9. The CDR3 is 15 residues long. CDR3 sequence (DNA): TGCAGTGCTAGTTTGGGGTTAGCGGGGACCTACGAGCAGTACTTC. Translation gives CSASLGLAGTYEQYF.